This TCR beta chain came from a study of blood T cell repertoires in COVID-19. The germline CDR1 and CDR2 sequences are GTSNPN and SVGIG (reference sequence). V lost 7 bases, J lost 7 bases, and 19 bases lay in between. The CDR3 has 14 amino acids. Produced via immunoSEQ multiplex PCR; TCRdb's table is partial and in-frame only. The sample yields over 450,000 clones, about 88% seen once. Sequencing used peripheral blood. This sequence joins TRBV30 and TRBJ2-2; a weak D match, TRBD2 (6 bases). The source of this sequence is a woman aged 45-59 years with COVID-19, enrolled during active disease. The CDR3, as DNA: TGTGCCTCCACATCAGGGACTCAAGGCGGGGAGCTGTTTTTT. Its protein product is CASTSGTQGGELFF.